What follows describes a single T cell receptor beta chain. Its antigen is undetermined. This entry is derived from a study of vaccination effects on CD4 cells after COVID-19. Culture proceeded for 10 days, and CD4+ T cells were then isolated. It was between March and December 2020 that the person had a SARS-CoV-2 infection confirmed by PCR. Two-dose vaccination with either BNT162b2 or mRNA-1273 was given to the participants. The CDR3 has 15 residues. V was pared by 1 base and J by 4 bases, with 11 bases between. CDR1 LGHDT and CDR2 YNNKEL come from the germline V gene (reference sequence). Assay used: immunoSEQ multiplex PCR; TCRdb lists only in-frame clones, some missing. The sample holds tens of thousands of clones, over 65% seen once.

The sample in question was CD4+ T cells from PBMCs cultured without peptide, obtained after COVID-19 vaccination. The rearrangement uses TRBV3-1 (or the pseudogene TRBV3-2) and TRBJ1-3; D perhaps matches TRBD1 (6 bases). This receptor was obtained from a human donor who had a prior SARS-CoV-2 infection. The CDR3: CASSQVTGEGNTIYF. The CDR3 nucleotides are TGTGCCAGCAGCCAAGTGACAGGAGAAGGAAACACCATATATTTT.